These 30 T cell receptor beta chains were all obtained from the same sample, sequenced in a study of T cells expressing NK-cell markers (TCRdb year 2020). Receptor amplification or capture employed 5' RACE. Data came from an Illumina HiSeq 2000. One entry per CDR3 protein sequence results from the TCRdb reprocessing of the reads, with DNA left out. This specimen's table enumerates 350,000 to 450,000 distinct CDR3 sequences. Around 5.3% of the sample is taken by the ten largest. The sample was blood T cells: a sorted CD56 or NKG2C T cell subset, CD4+ or CD8+ T cells, or bulk PBMC T cells (not recorded which). The receptors originated from a man aged 18 to 70 in good health.

The rearrangement links TRBV20-1 to TRBJ1-4. The CDR3 is made up of 12 amino acids. Germline V gives CDR1 DFQATT, CDR2 SNEGSKA (reference sequence). The chain's CDR3 is CSAISHGEKLFF.

V gene TRBV5-1 combines with J gene TRBJ2-5; the TRBD2 assignment by TCRdb is unverifiable without DNA. CDR3 size: 14 residues. CDR1 is SGHRS, CDR2 YFSETQ, per germline. CDR3 in amino acids: CASSAEARVETQYF.

This chain joins TRBV4-1 and TRBJ1-5; no DNA is available, so the TRBD1 call from TCRdb remains unchecked. The germline gives CDR1 MGHRA, CDR2 YSYEKL. The CDR3 runs 16 residues. The CDR3 reads CASSQVFTQGGQPQHF.

The V and J genes are TRBV19 and TRBJ2-3. The CDR3 has 14 residues. CDR1 and CDR2 (germline): LNHDA, SQIVND (reference sequence). CDR3 sequence reads: CASSKRLAADTQYF.

The rearrangement uses TRBV13 and TRBJ1-2. There are 15 residues in the CDR3. Per the germline V gene, CDR1 is PRHDT and CDR2 is FYEKMQ (reference sequence). The CDR3 sequence: CASSLRGGSNYGYTF.

The chain recombines TRBV11-2 with TRBJ1-6. Looked up from germline, CDR1 is SGHAT and CDR2 is FQNNGV. This CDR3 is 20 amino acids long. The CDR3 sequence is CASSLMRQGEGSSYNSPLHF. Full variable domain (rest looked up from reference TRBV11-2 and TRBJ1-6): EAGVAQSPRYKIIEKRQSVAFWCNPISGHATLYWYQQILGQGPKLLIQFQNNGVVDDSQLPKDRFSAERLKGVDSTLKIQPAKLEDSAVYLCASSLMRQGEGSSYNSPLHFGNGTRLTVT.

The rearrangement joins TRBV5-6 to TRBJ2-6. There are 16 residues in the CDR3. CDR1 and CDR2 from the germline V gene are SGHDT and YYEEEE. The CDR3 sequence: CASSFRWASGANVLTF.

The V and J genes are TRBV20-1 and TRBJ1-5; checking the TCRdb D call of TRBD1 is not possible without DNA. The CDR3 is 14 amino acids. Germline loops: CDR1 DFQATT, CDR2 SNEGSKA (reference sequence). This chain's CDR3 is CSARGPRGRQPQHF.

The V gene is TRBV4-2, the J gene TRBJ2-3. CDR3 length: 13 amino acids. The germline V gene has CDR1 LGHNA and CDR2 YNFKEQ. The CDR3 reads CASSQDLGDTQYF.

The V call is TRBV6-1, the J call TRBJ2-1; there is no DNA to check the TCRdb D call of TRBD1. Germline V CDR1 and CDR2: MNHNS, SASEGT. The CDR3 runs 15 residues. The CDR3 loop reads CASSTWTGGIGEQFF.

The gene calls are TRBV4-2 and TRBJ2-5; checking the TCRdb D call of TRBD2 is not possible without DNA. The CDR3 covers 16 residues. Germline CDR1 and CDR2: LGHNA and YNFKEQ. This CDR3 reads CASSPPGTSARVPQYF.

The V and J genes are TRBV20-1 and TRBJ2-1; TCRdb proposes TRBD2, but this gene call is untestable without DNA. This CDR3 has 11 residues. Germline V gene sequence: CDR1 DFQATT, CDR2 SNEGSKA (reference sequence). Here the CDR3 reads CSARGLAGLFF.

The rearrangement links TRBV24-1 to TRBJ2-2. The CDR3 consists of 18 residues. Germline assignment: CDR1 KGHDR and CDR2 SFDVKD. The CDR3: CATSDLPPGHGNTGELFF.

V is TRBV6-5 and J is TRBJ2-3; TCRdb gives TRBD2 as the D gene, but with no DNA this cannot be confirmed. Germline V gives CDR1 MNHEY, CDR2 SVGAGI. The CDR3 covers 15 residues. CDR3: CASSYSSVTGGREYF.

The chain links TRBV5-1 to TRBJ2-5; TCRdb returns TRBD2, unconfirmable since there is no DNA. From germline, CDR1 is SGHRS and CDR2 YFSETQ. This CDR3 is 14 amino acids long. The CDR3 region is CASSSGLATETQYF.

This chain joins TRBV20-1 and TRBJ1-2; TCRdb's assignment of TRBD1 cannot be checked, as there is no DNA. CDR3 length: 13 residues. Germline assignment: CDR1 DFQATT and CDR2 SNEGSKA (reference sequence). The CDR3 sequence is CSGSQGVGYGYTF.

The CDR3 sequence: CASSLGLPLEQYF. The V and J genes are TRBV7-2 and TRBJ2-7. The CDR3 is 13 residues long. CDR1 is SGHTA and CDR2 is FQGNSA in the germline V gene.

The chain has TRBV20-1 and TRBJ2-7; checking the TCRdb D call of TRBD1 is not possible without DNA. This CDR3 spans 15 amino acids. CDR1 and CDR2 (germline): DFQATT, SNEGSKA (reference sequence). The chain's CDR3 is CSATKPGTVTYEQYF.

The chain recombines TRBV24-1 with TRBJ2-3; as DNA is missing, the TRBD2 call by TCRdb cannot be tested. The CDR3 runs to 16 residues. Germline lookup yields CDR1 KGHDR and CDR2 SFDVKD. This CDR3 reads CATSDQRTDLTDTQYF.

The chain joins TRBV6-5 to TRBJ1-6; TCRdb designates TRBD1, a call that cannot be tested without DNA. The CDR3 extends over 13 amino acids. The V gene's germline CDR1 is MNHEY and CDR2 SVGAGI. This chain's CDR3 is CASSYRVRSPLHF.

The rearrangement joins TRBV18 to TRBJ2-7; TCRdb selects TRBD1, and the lack of DNA leaves this call unchecked. Germline V gene lookup returns CDR1 KGHSH and CDR2 LQKENI. This CDR3 is 17 amino acids long. The CDR3 protein is CASTTVRGTASSYEQYF. Variable domain in full (rest from reference TRBV18 and TRBJ2-7): NAGVMQNPRHLVRRRGQEARLRCSPMKGHSHVYWYRQLPEEGLKFMVYLQKENIIDESGMPKERFSAEFPKEGPSILRIQQVVRGDSAAYFCASTTVRGTASSYEQYFGPGTRLTVT.

The gene calls are TRBV4-2 and TRBJ2-3; the TRBD2 assignment by TCRdb is unverifiable without DNA. There are 19 residues in the CDR3. The germline CDR1 and CDR2 sequences are LGHNA and YNFKEQ. The CDR3: CASSLGLAGGRWIADTQYF.

The gene calls are TRBV5-6 and TRBJ2-7; no DNA is available, so the TRBD2 call from TCRdb remains unchecked. There are 15 residues in the CDR3. Germline values: CDR1 SGHDT, CDR2 YYEEEE. CDR3 protein: CASSWGPGLAYEQYF.

This sequence joins TRBV12-3 or TRBV12-4 and TRBJ1-4; TCRdb's assignment of TRBD1 cannot be checked, as there is no DNA. This CDR3 comprises 16 residues. CDR3 in amino acids: CASSLAGHPTNEKLFF.

This chain uses TRBV5-5 with TRBJ2-7; TCRdb lists TRBD1, though no DNA is available to test this call. The CDR3 is 16 amino acids. The germline gives CDR1 SGHKS, CDR2 YYEKEE (reference sequence). The chain's CDR3 is CASTLPSGTVNDEQYF.

This chain links TRBV6-5 with TRBJ2-5. The germline CDR1 and CDR2 sequences are MNHEY and SVGAGI. CDR3 size: 17 residues. The CDR3 protein is CASSYSSLRLGKETQYF.

The chain carries TRBV28 and TRBJ2-1; TCRdb gives TRBD1 as the D gene, but with no DNA this cannot be confirmed. There are 15 residues in the CDR3. Germline V CDR1 and CDR2: MDHEN, SYDVKM. CDR3 protein: CASNPPGHGYNEQFF.

CDR3 residues: CSARDGTGGSTDTQYF. This chain links TRBV20-1 with TRBJ2-3; TCRdb returns TRBD1, unconfirmable since there is no DNA. The CDR3 is 16 residues long. In germline, CDR1 is DFQATT, CDR2 SNEGSKA (reference sequence).

This chain connects TRBV10-3 to TRBJ2-5; TCRdb lists TRBD2, though no DNA is available to test this call. Germline V CDR1 and CDR2: ENHRY, SYGVKD. This CDR3 region has 15 residues. This CDR3 reads CATGTSGGAGETQYF.

The chain recombines TRBV3-1 with TRBJ1-6; checking the TCRdb D call of TRBD1 is not possible without DNA. The CDR3 is 16 amino acids. From germline, CDR1 is LGHDT and CDR2 YNNKEL (reference sequence). CDR3 sequence: CASSQIGTVNNSPLHF.